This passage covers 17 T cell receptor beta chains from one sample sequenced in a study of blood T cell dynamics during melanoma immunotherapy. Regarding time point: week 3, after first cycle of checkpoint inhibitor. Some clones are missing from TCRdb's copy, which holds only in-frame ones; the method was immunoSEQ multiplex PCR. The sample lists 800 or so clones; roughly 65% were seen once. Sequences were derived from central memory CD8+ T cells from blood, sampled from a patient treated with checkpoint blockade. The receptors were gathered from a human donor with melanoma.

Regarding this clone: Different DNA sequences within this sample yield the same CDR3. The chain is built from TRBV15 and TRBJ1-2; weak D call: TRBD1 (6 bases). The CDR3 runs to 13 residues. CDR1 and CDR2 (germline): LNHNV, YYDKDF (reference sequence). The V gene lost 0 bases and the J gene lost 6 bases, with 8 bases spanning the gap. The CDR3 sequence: CATSREEGDGYTF. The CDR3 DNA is TGTGCCACCAGCAGAGAAGAGGGGGATGGCTACACCTTC.

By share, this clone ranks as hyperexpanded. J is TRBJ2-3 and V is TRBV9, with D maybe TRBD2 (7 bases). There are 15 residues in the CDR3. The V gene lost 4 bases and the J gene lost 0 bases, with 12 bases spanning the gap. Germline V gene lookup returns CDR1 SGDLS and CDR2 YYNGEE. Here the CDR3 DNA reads TGTGCCAGCAGCCCCGCGGGGGCTAGCACAGATACGCAGTATTTT. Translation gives CASSPAGASTDTQYF. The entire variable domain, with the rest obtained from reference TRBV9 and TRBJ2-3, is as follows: DSGVTQTPKHLITATGQRVTLRCSPRSGDLSVYWYQQSLDQGLQFLIQYYNGEERAKGNILERFSAQQFPDLHSELNLSSLELGDSALYFCASSPAGASTDTQYFGPGTRLTVL.

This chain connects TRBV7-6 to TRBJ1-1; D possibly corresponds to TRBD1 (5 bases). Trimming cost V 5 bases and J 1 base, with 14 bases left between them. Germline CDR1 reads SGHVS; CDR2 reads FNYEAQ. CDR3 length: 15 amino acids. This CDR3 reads CASSPIATGNTEAFF. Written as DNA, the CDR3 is TGTGCCAGCAGCCCTATTGCTACAGGGAACACTGAAGCTTTCTTT. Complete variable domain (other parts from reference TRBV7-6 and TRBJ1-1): GAGVSQSPRYKVTKRGQDVALRCDPISGHVSLYWYRQALGQGPEFLTYFNYEAQQDKSGLPNDRFSAERPEGSISTLTIQRTEQRDSAMYRCASSPIATGNTEAFFGQGTRLTVV.

For the CDR3, the DNA is TGTGCCAGCAGTTACTCCCGGGACAGGTTCTACGAGCAGTACTTC. Translating it yields CASSYSRDRFYEQYF. The V and J genes are TRBV6-5 and TRBJ2-5; 8 positions match TRBD1. The DNA matches TRBJ2-7 better at its end, which makes the J call doubtful. Germline V gives CDR1 MNHEY, CDR2 SVGAGI. The CDR3 length is 15 residues.

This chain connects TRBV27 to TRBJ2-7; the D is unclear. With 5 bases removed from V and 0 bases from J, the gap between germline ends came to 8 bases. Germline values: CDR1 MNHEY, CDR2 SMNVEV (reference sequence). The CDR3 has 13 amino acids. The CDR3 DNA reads TGTGCCAGCAGTGTCGGAAGCTCCTACGAGCAGTACTTC. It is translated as CASSVGSSYEQYF.

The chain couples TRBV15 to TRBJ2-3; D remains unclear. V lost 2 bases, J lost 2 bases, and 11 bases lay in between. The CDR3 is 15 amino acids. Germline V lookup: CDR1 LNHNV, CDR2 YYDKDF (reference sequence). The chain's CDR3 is CATSRNQETTDTQYF. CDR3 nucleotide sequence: TGTGCCACCAGCAGAAATCAGGAAACCACAGATACGCAGTATTTT.

In DNA, the CDR3 is TGTGCCAGCAGTTTACCGCGGGGGGCGGAGTTCTTC. This translates into CASSLPRGAEFF. The chain has TRBV28 and TRBJ2-1, with 8 bases lining up with TRBD2. This CDR3 comprises 12 residues. The trim removed 2 bases at V and 14 bases at J, leaving 5 bases unmatched. Germline-derived CDR1 and CDR2 are MDHEN and SYDVKM.

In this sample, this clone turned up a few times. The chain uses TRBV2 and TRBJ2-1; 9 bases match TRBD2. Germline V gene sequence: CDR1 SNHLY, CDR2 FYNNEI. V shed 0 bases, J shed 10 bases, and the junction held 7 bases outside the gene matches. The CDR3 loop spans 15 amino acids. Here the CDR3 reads CASSEAQREADEQFF. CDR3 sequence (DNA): TGTGCCAGCAGTGAAGCCCAGCGGGAGGCGGACGAGCAGTTCTTC.

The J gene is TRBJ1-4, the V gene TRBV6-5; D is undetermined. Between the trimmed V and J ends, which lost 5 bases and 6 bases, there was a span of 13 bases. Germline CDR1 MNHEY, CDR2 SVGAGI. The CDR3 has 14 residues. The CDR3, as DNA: TGTGCCAGCAGTGTTTCTGGGTTCTATGAAAAACTGTTTTTT. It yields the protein CASSVSGFYEKLFF.

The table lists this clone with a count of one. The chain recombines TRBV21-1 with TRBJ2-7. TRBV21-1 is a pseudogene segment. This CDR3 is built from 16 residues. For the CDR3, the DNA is TGTGCCAGCAGCCAAGGTTGGGGGGACACGACCTACGAGCAGTACTTC. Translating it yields CASSQGWGDTTYEQYF.

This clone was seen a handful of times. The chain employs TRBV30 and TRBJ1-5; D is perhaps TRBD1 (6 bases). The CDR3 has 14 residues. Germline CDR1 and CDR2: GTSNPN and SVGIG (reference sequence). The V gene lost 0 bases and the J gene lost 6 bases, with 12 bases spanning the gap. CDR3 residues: CAWSVQGSGQPQHF. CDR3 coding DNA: TGTGCCTGGAGTGTACAGGGTTCTGGTCAGCCCCAGCATTTT.

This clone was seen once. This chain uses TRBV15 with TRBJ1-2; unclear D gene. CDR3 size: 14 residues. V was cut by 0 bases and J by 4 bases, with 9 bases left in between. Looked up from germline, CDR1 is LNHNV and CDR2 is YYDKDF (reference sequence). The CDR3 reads CATSRDKGGYGYTF. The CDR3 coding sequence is TGTGCCACCAGCAGAGATAAGGGAGGCTATGGCTACACCTTC.

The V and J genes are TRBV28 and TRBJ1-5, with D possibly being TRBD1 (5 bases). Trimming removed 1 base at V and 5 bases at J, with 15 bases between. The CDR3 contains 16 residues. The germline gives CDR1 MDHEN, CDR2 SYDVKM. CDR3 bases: TGTGCCAGCAGTTTATCTTACCAGGGTAGGGATCAGCCCCAGCATTTT. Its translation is CASSLSYQGRDQPQHF.

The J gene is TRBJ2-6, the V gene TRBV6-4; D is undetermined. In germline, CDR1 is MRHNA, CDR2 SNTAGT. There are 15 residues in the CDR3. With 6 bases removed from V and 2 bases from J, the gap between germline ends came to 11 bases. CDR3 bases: TGTGCCAGCAGGCCCGATGGAGCTGGGGCCAACGTCCTGACTTTC. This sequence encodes CASRPDGAGANVLTF.

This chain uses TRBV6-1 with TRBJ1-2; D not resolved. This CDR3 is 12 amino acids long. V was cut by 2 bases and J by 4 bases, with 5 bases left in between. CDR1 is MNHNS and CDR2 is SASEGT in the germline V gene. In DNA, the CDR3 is TGTGCCAGCAGTGAATTGGTCTATGGCTACACCTTC. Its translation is CASSELVYGYTF.

The DNA of the CDR3 is TGTGCCAGCAGCGGGACTAGCGGGGGCACAGATACGCAGTATTTT. This sequence encodes CASSGTSGGTDTQYF. The rearrangement uses TRBV6-4 and TRBJ2-3; 13 bases are shared with TRBD2. Germline values: CDR1 MRHNA, CDR2 SNTAGT. The CDR3 length is 15 residues. The junction had 1 base not matched to a gene; V was cut back by 6 bases and J by 1 base.

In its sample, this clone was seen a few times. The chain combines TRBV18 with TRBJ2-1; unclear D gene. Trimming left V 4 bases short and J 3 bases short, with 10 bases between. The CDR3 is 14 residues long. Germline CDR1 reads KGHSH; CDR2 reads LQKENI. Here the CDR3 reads CASSRKDGYNEQFF. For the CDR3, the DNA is TGTGCCAGCTCACGAAAGGACGGCTACAATGAGCAGTTCTTC.